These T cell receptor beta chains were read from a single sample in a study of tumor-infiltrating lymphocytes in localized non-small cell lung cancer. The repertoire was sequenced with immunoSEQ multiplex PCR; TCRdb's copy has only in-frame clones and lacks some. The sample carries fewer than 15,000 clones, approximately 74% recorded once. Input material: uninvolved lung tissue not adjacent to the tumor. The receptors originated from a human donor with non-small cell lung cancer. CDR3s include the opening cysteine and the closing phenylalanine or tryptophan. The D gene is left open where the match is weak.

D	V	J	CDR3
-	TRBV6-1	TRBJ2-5	CASSEWARGVEETQYF
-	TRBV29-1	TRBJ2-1	CSVEAPVESYNEQFF
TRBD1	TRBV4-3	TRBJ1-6	CASSREQGADSPLHF
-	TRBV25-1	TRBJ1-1	CASSEARVAFF
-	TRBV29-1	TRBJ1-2	CSGGSRDGYTF
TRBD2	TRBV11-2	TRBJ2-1	CASSFPGLAGNDNEQFF
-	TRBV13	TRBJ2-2	CASSLRVSGAGELFF
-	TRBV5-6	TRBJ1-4	CASSLEGGDEKLFF
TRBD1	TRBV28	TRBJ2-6	CASRPTGTGGNGANVLTF
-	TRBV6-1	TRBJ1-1	CASSRTENTEAFF
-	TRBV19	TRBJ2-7	CASSSRDGPHEQYF
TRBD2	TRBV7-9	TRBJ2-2	CASSSTSSGGGTGELFF
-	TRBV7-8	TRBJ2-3	CASSRVQGTTDTQYF
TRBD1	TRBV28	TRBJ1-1	CASSPGGRTEAFF
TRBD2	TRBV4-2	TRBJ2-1	CASSRTHGGTNEQFF
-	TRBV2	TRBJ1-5	CASSRQLNQPQHF
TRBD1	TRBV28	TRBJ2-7	CASSSHQDRDRGNEQYF
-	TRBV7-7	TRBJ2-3	CASSPHLSTDTQYF
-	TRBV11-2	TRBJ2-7	CASSLVGGTNYEQYF
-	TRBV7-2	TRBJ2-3	CASSPLWGDTQYF
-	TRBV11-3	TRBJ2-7	CASSLGPLSYEQYF
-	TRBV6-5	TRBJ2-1	CASSYSSQGTNEQFF
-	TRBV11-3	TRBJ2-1	CASSLALEPYNEQFF
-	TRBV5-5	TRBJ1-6	CASSLVGPGDSPLHF
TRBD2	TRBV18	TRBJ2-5	CASSRGTSGSGETQYF
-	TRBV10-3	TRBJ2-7	CAISGSVGGGSSYEQYF
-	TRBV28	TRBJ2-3	CASSFPLGGGSTDTQYF
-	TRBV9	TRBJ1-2	CASSVGPAEGGYTF
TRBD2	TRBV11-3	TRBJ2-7	CASSSPGTSGMYEQYF
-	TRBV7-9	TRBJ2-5	CAIRIGVAGETQYF
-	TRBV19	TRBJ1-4	CASKQGATNEKLFF
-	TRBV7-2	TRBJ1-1	CASSLGGWTEAFF
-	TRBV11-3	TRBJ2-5	CASSQRTLQETQYF
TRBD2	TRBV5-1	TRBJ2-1	CASSTGLAGGTGPYNEQFF
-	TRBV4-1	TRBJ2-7	CASSQVRLLAKYEQYF
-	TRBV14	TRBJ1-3	CASSTQALGNTIYF
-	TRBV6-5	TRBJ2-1	CASRRSYNEQFF
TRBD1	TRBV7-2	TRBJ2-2	CASSLATPGQGTGELFF
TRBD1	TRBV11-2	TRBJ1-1	CASSLGQGAFF
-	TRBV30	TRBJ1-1	CATTLWGGDTEAFF
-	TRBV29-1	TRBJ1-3	CSVEDLGNSGNTIYF
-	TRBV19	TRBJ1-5	CASSEGTGNQPQHF
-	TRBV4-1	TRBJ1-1	CASMTLDTPFTEAFF
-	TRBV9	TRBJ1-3	CASSAPSGNTIYF
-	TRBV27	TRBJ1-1	CASSLAQMGTEAFF
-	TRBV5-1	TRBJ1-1	CASSLAQGRWTEAFF
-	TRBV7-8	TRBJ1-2	CASSLSTYGYTF
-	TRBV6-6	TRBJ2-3	CASISFSTDTQYF
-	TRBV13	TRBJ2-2	CASSLLRNTGELFF
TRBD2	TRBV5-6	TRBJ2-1	CASSLSGGSSYNEQFF
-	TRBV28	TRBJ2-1	CASSSLGKGYNEQFF
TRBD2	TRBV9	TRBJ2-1	CASSVKGTSANEQFF
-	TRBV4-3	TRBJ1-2	CASSQELLLSVAHGYTF
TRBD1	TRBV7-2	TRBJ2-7	CASSPDRGNEQYF
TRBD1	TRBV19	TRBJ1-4	CASSIRTGFNEKLFF
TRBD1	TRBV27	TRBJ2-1	CASSSPAQGAREQFF
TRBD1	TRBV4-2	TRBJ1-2	CASSQGTGLNYGYTF